These T cell receptor beta chains were read from a single sample in a study of blood T cell repertoires in COVID-19. TCRdb keeps only in-frame clones here, not all; method: immunoSEQ multiplex PCR. The sample includes about 170,000 clones, around 86% seen only once; the top ten take approximately 6.5%. Material: peripheral blood. The receptors here all came from a woman older than 75 in a cohort sampled during active or convalescent COVID-19. Both conserved end residues are part of each CDR3. Each record gives: CDR3 protein, CDR3 DNA, J gene, clone size, D gene, V gene. The D gene is left open where the match is weak. Rows may omit the clone size; those that give it use once, few, many or a size class.

CDR3: CASSHLSLAGTYNEQFF
DNA: TGTGCCAGCAGCCACCTCTCTCTGGCGGGGACTTACAATGAGCAGTTCTTC
J: TRBJ2-1
size: once
D: -
V: TRBV3-1/TRBV3-2

CDR3: CASSSMAGGTTLETQYF
DNA: TGTGCCAGCAGCTCCATGGCGGGGGGCACCACTTTGGAGACCCAGTACTTC
J: TRBJ2-5
size: -
D: TRBD2
V: TRBV5-4

CDR3: CASSLISGGLSNSPLHF
DNA: TGTGCCAGCAGCTTGATATCAGGGGGCCTTTCGAATTCACCCCTCCACTTT
J: TRBJ1-6
size: -
D: TRBD1
V: TRBV5-4

CDR3: CATSDQRGQGTNEKLFF
DNA: TGTGCCACCAGTGACCAGAGGGGACAGGGGACTAATGAAAAACTGTTTTTT
J: TRBJ1-4
size: -
D: TRBD1
V: TRBV24-1

CDR3: CASSLRSQRKENSYNEQFF
DNA: TGCGCCAGCAGCTTACGGTCCCAGCGGAAAGAAAACTCCTACAATGAGCAGTTCTTC
J: TRBJ2-1
size: -
D: -
V: TRBV5-1

CDR3: CASSLVAGGRNEQFF
DNA: TGTGCCAGCAGCTTAGTGGCGGGGGGTCGGAATGAGCAGTTCTTC
J: TRBJ2-1
size: -
D: TRBD2
V: TRBV7-2

CDR3: CSVTDFDNSPLHF
DNA: TGCAGCGTGACCGACTTCGATAATTCACCCCTCCACTTT
J: TRBJ1-6
size: -
D: -
V: TRBV29-1

CDR3: CASRTTGTQPQHF
DNA: TGTGCCAGCAGGACGACAGGGACTCAGCCCCAGCATTTT
J: TRBJ1-5
size: -
D: TRBD1
V: TRBV28

CDR3: CASSSGDYQPQHF
DNA: TGTGCCAGCAGCTCGGGGGATTATCAGCCCCAGCATTTT
J: TRBJ1-5
size: -
D: -
V: TRBV2

CDR3: CASSLDAPSYGYTF
DNA: TGTGCCAGCAGCTTAGATGCGCCGTCCTATGGCTACACCTTC
J: TRBJ1-2
size: -
D: -
V: TRBV7-2

CDR3: CASSDSRTGVYSNQPQHF
DNA: TGTGCCAGCAGTGATTCTCGGACAGGGGTCTATAGCAATCAGCCCCAGCATTTT
J: TRBJ1-5
size: -
D: TRBD1
V: TRBV25-1

CDR3: CASSPPVRGNTGELFF
DNA: TGTGCCAGCTCACCTCCGGTACGGGGGAACACCGGGGAGCTGTTTTTT
J: TRBJ2-2
size: -
D: -
V: TRBV18

CDR3: CASGRGGQGLVQNGYTF
DNA: TGTGCTAGTGGCCGCGGGGGACAGGGCCTCGTGCAGAATGGCTACACCTTC
J: TRBJ1-2
size: -
D: TRBD1
V: TRBV12-5

CDR3: CASSRLTGNNSPLHF
DNA: TGTGCCAGCAGCCGCCTGACAGGGAACAATTCACCCCTCCACTTT
J: TRBJ1-6
size: -
D: TRBD1
V: TRBV9

CDR3: CASSPPGQGSPLHF
DNA: TGTGCCAGCAGTCCTCCGGGACAGGGTTCACCCCTCCACTTT
J: TRBJ1-6
size: -
D: TRBD1
V: TRBV27

CDR3: CASSGTGGNSPLHF
DNA: TGTGCCAGCAGCGGGACAGGGGGGAATTCACCCCTCCACTTT
J: TRBJ1-6
size: -
D: TRBD1
V: TRBV2

CDR3: CASSRQGAATEAFF
DNA: TGTGCCAGCAGCCGACAAGGGGCCGCAACTGAAGCTTTCTTT
J: TRBJ1-1
size: -
D: -
V: TRBV7-8

CDR3: CAISVRGGQGQNYGYTF
DNA: TGTGCCATCAGTGTACGGGGGGGACAGGGACAGAACTATGGCTACACCTTC
J: TRBJ1-2
size: -
D: TRBD1
V: TRBV10-3

CDR3: CASSTGTATNEKLFF
DNA: TGTGCCAGCAGCACCGGGACAGCAACTAATGAAAAACTGTTTTTT
J: TRBJ1-4
size: once
D: TRBD1
V: TRBV5-8

CDR3: CASSYRDTFYEQYF
DNA: TGTGCCAGCAGTTACCGGGACACGTTCTACGAGCAGTACTTC
J: TRBJ2-7
size: -
D: -
V: TRBV6-2/TRBV6-3

CDR3: CATSTGDLSYGYTF
DNA: TGTGCCACCTCGACAGGGGATCTCTCCTATGGCTACACCTTC
J: TRBJ1-2
size: -
D: TRBD1
V: TRBV10-3

CDR3: CASSQPGSNEKLFF
DNA: TGCGCCAGCAGCCAACCCGGGAGTAATGAAAAACTGTTTTTT
J: TRBJ1-4
size: -
D: -
V: TRBV4-1

CDR3: CASSHRDYLTDTQYF
DNA: TGTGCCAGCAGCCACCGGGACTACCTCACAGATACGCAGTATTTT
J: TRBJ2-3
size: -
D: TRBD2
V: TRBV3-1/TRBV3-2

CDR3: CASSRRLAGEDEQFF
DNA: TGTGCCAGCAGCCGTAGACTAGCGGGAGAGGATGAGCAGTTCTTC
J: TRBJ2-1
size: -
D: TRBD2
V: TRBV4-2

CDR3: CASSPRTGLKSNYGYTF
DNA: TGTGCCAGTAGTCCTAGGACAGGGCTGAAAAGTAACTATGGCTACACCTTC
J: TRBJ1-2
size: -
D: TRBD1
V: TRBV19

CDR3: CASSLQGNMNTEAFF
DNA: TGTGCCAGCAGCTTACAGGGGAATATGAACACTGAAGCTTTCTTT
J: TRBJ1-1
size: -
D: -
V: TRBV7-9

CDR3: CASSGGAGNQPQHF
DNA: TGTGCCAGCAGCGGGGGCGCGGGGAATCAGCCCCAGCATTTT
J: TRBJ1-5
size: -
D: -
V: TRBV9

CDR3: CASSPTGGARYGYTF
DNA: TGCGCCAGCAGCCCCACGGGAGGGGCCCGCTATGGCTACACCTTC
J: TRBJ1-2
size: once
D: -
V: TRBV5-1